The 32 T cell receptor beta chains presented below share a single source sample, sequenced in a study of shared clonotypes between healthy human individuals. Sequencing used immunoSEQ multiplex PCR; TCRdb keeps in-frame clones, though not all of them. The sample consists of roughly 2 million clones, approximately 96% of them appearing once. The material sequenced was naive CD4+ T cells sorted from blood. Subset in this sample: CD45RA+ positively selected. The receptor source for this set is a man younger than 35 in good health.

The chain combines TRBV7-2 with TRBJ1-2; TRBD1 is a possible D gene (5 bases). Per the germline V gene, CDR1 is SGHTA and CDR2 is FQGNSA. With 2 bases removed from V and 2 bases from J, the gap between germline ends came to 12 bases. The CDR3 runs 15 residues. CDR3 loop: CASSLLGGGNYGYTF. CDR3 DNA sequence: TGTGCCAGCAGCTTACTTGGGGGAGGGAACTATGGCTACACCTTC. Full variable domain (outside the CDR3, taken from reference TRBV7-2 and TRBJ1-2): GAGVSQSPSNKVTEKGKDVELRCDPISGHTALYWYRQSLGQGLEFLIYFQGNSAPDKSGLPSDRFSAERTGGSVSTLTIQRTQQEDSAVYLCASSLLGGGNYGYTFGSGTRLTVV.

The V call is TRBV5-1, the J call TRBJ1-1, with 10 bases lining up with TRBD1. The CDR3 sequence is 20 residues long. From germline, CDR1 is SGHRS and CDR2 YFSETQ. The V and J ends lost 0 bases and 1 base, in that order; junction bases with no gene match: 15. The CDR3 region has the DNA TGCGCCAGCAGCTTGGCCCCGGGACAGGGGAAGGGACCGACGAACACTGAAGCTTTCTTT. It translates to CASSLAPGQGKGPTNTEAFF.

The chain links TRBV19 to TRBJ1-6; a possible D gene is TRBD1 (6 bases). CDR1 is LNHDA, CDR2 SQIVND, per germline (reference sequence). The V end was cut by 5 bases, the J end by 4 bases, with 12 bases between. This CDR3 has 15 amino acids. CDR3 bases: TGTGCCAGTAGTGCTTCGGGGGCTTATAATTCACCCCTCCACTTT. This codes for CASSASGAYNSPLHF. Variable domain in full (rest from reference TRBV19 and TRBJ1-6): DGGITQSPKYLFRKEGQNVTLSCEQNLNHDAMYWYRQDPGQGLRLIYYSQIVNDFQKGDIAEGYSVSREKKESFPLTVTSAQKNPTAFYLCASSASGAYNSPLHFGNGTRLTVT.

The chain couples TRBV25-1 to TRBJ2-1, with D possibly TRBD2 on 6 matching bases. The length of the CDR3 is 16 residues. Germline V CDR1 and CDR2: MGHDK, SYGVNS. V lost 1 base and J lost 0, with 10 bases in between. This CDR3 is CASSEWAGNSYNEQFF. CDR3 DNA: TGTGCCAGCAGTGAATGGGCGGGAAACTCCTACAATGAGCAGTTCTTC.

This chain connects TRBV11-2 to TRBJ1-4, with 7 bases lining up with TRBD1. CDR1 and CDR2 from the germline V gene are SGHAT and FQNNGV. The CDR3 covers 15 residues. With V trimmed by 4 bases and J by 4 bases, 6 bases remained unmatched. The CDR3 nucleotides are TGTGCCAGCAGCTCCGGGACAGACCTTAATGAAAAACTGTTTTTT. Amino acid sequence: CASSSGTDLNEKLFF.

CDR3 coding DNA: TGCAGTGCGGGAGCGGGTACGCAGTATTTT. This sequence encodes CSAGAGTQYF. This rearrangement joins TRBV20-1 to TRBJ2-3, with D maybe TRBD2 (6 bases). The CDR3 loop spans 10 amino acids. Germline lookup yields CDR1 DFQATT and CDR2 SNEGSKA (reference sequence). V dropped 6 bases and J dropped 8 bases, with 9 bases sitting between them.

The chain links TRBV30 to TRBJ1-5, with TRBD1 as a possible D gene (5 bases). The CDR3 loop spans 13 amino acids. From germline, CDR1 is GTSNPN and CDR2 SVGIG (reference sequence). Deletions cut 5 bases from V and 3 bases from J, with 11 bases between. CDR3 sequence (DNA): TGTGCCTGGGCCTCGACAGTCAATCAGCCCCAGCATTTT. Its protein product is CAWASTVNQPQHF.

V gene TRBV6-4 combines with J gene TRBJ1-4; D is ambiguous. Germline V gene sequence: CDR1 MRHNA, CDR2 SNTAGT. Trimming pared 6 bases from V and 3 bases from J, leaving 14 bases between. The CDR3 is 15 amino acids. CDR3 loop: CASRAGGGANEKLFF. CDR3 nucleotides: TGTGCCAGCAGGGCCGGTGGCGGGGCTAATGAAAAACTGTTTTTT.

The chain has TRBV6-5 and TRBJ1-1; 9 bases are a match to TRBD1. This CDR3 region has 12 residues. Germline V gene data show CDR1 as MNHEY and CDR2 as SVGAGI. V lost 6 bases to trimming and J lost 11 bases; unmatched junction nucleotides: 7. Here the CDR3 reads CASRTQGARAFF. CDR3 bases: TGTGCCAGCAGAACACAGGGGGCTCGGGCTTTCTTT.

Of note for this clone: The sample contains more than one DNA sequence encoding this CDR3. The chain joins TRBV5-5 to TRBJ1-5; no clear D gene. Trimming cost V 2 bases and J 5 bases, with 8 bases left between them. Germline V gene data show CDR1 as SGHKS and CDR2 as YYEKEE (reference sequence). The CDR3 spans 13 residues. As DNA, the CDR3 is TGTGCCAGCAGCTTAGGGCCCGATCAGCCCCAGCATTTT. Amino acids: CASSLGPDQPQHF. Drawing the rest from reference TRBV5-5 and TRBJ1-5, the complete variable domain is DAGVTQSPTHLIKTRGQQVTLRCSPISGHKSVSWYQQVLGQGPQFIFQYYEKEERGRGNFPDRFSARQFPNYSSELNVNALLLGDSALYLCASSLGPDQPQHFGDGTRLSIL.

V gene TRBV27 combines with J gene TRBJ2-2, with D maybe TRBD1 (6 bases). The V gene lost 5 bases and the J gene lost 2 bases, with 12 bases spanning the gap. The V gene's germline CDR1 is MNHEY and CDR2 SMNVEV (reference sequence). The CDR3 loop spans 15 amino acids. CDR3 loop: CASSSRDTNTGELFF. The DNA for the CDR3 is TGTGCCAGCAGTAGCCGGGACACAAACACCGGGGAGCTGTTTTTT.

V is TRBV5-1 and J is TRBJ2-3; 7 bases map to TRBD1. This CDR3 is 13 amino acids long. Germline values: CDR1 SGHRS, CDR2 YFSETQ. The J segment lost 5 bases and the V segment lost 3 bases, leaving 3 bases of the junction unmatched. This chain's CDR3 is CASSSTGKDTQYF. CDR3 bases: TGCGCCAGCAGCTCGACAGGGAAAGATACGCAGTATTTT.

The table lists this clone with a count of one. The chain links TRBV28 to TRBJ1-1; D gene uncertain. Germline lookup yields CDR1 MDHEN and CDR2 SYDVKM. Deletions cut 5 bases from V and 0 bases from J, with 16 bases between. This CDR3 has 16 residues. DNA for the CDR3: TGTGCCAGCAGTCCCCCCTTGGACCAACTGAACACTGAAGCTTTCTTT. Translating gives CASSPPLDQLNTEAFF.

This sequence joins TRBV5-5 and TRBJ1-2; 8 nucleotides match TRBD1. The CDR3 loop spans 18 amino acids. Germline V lookup: CDR1 SGHKS, CDR2 YYEKEE (reference sequence). Trimming at V came to 0 bases and at J to 3 bases, leaving 13 bases not matched to a gene. The CDR3 bases are TGTGCCAGCAGCTTGGCCGTTGGAGCAGGGGGCGCCTACTATGGCTACACCTTC. This translates into CASSLAVGAGGAYYGYTF.

V is TRBV6-1 and J is TRBJ2-1; 9 bases map to TRBD1. CDR1 is MNHNS, CDR2 SASEGT, per germline. The CDR3 is made up of 15 amino acids. The J segment lost 3 bases and the V segment lost 7 bases, leaving 7 bases of the junction unmatched. The CDR3 loop is CASNPGQGLYNEQFF. DNA of the CDR3: TGTGCCAGCAACCCGGGACAGGGTCTCTACAATGAGCAGTTCTTC.

V gene TRBV25-1 combines with J gene TRBJ2-2; weak D call: TRBD2 (5 bases). CDR3 size: 12 residues. CDR1 is MGHDK, CDR2 SYGVNS, per germline. Trimming removed 4 bases from V and 7 bases from J, with 7 bases in between. The CDR3 here is CASSVGSGELFF. For the CDR3, the DNA is TGTGCCAGCAGTGTAGGGAGCGGGGAGCTGTTTTTT.

The chain joins TRBV10-2 to TRBJ2-7; D is perhaps TRBD2 (5 bases). The CDR3 consists of 15 residues. V lost 8 bases, J lost 5 bases, and 22 bases lay in between. Germline V gene lookup returns CDR1 WSHSY and CDR2 SAAADI. The CDR3 sequence is CASESVGAGEDEQYF. In DNA, the CDR3 is TGCGCCAGCGAATCAGTCGGAGCCGGGGAAGACGAGCAGTACTTC.

The chain links TRBV6-4 to TRBJ2-2; TRBD1 or TRBD2 may be the D gene (5 bases each). The CDR3 loop spans 14 amino acids. Germline V gives CDR1 MRHNA, CDR2 SNTAGT. V was cut by 3 bases and J by 6 bases, with 11 bases left in between. The CDR3 is CASSEWDGAGELFF. The CDR3 nucleotides read TGTGCCAGCAGTGAATGGGACGGCGCCGGGGAGCTGTTTTTT.

The chain joins TRBV27 to TRBJ1-2; a weak D match, TRBD1 (6 bases). V was cut by 4 bases and J by 0 bases, with 18 bases left in between. This CDR3 has 17 residues. Germline V gene data show CDR1 as MNHEY and CDR2 as SMNVEV (reference sequence). The CDR3 reads CASSSTWTAGANYGYTF. CDR3 coding DNA: TGTGCCAGCAGTTCAACCTGGACAGCTGGAGCTAACTATGGCTACACCTTC.

This clone came up once. This CDR3 reads CASSLDSINEQFF. CDR3 DNA: TGTGCCAGCAGCTTGGACAGCATCAATGAGCAGTTCTTC. The chain joins TRBV5-4 to TRBJ2-1; D gene unclear. This CDR3 comprises 13 residues. Between the trimmed V and J ends, which lost 0 bases and 6 bases, there was a span of 7 bases. In germline, CDR1 is SGHNT, CDR2 YYREEE (reference sequence).

V usage is TRBV6-1 and J usage is TRBJ1-5; D unresolved. V lost 7 bases and J 0 bases, leaving 10 bases between the germline ends. The CDR3 runs 14 residues. In germline, CDR1 is MNHNS, CDR2 SASEGT. The CDR3 sequence: CASMQVNSNQPQHF. The CDR3 DNA reads as TGTGCCAGCATGCAGGTTAATAGCAATCAGCCCCAGCATTTT.

V is TRBV30 and J is TRBJ2-5; TRBD2 matches 13 bases. V shed 7 bases, J shed 5 bases, and the junction held 13 bases outside the gene matches. The CDR3 is 16 residues long. Germline CDR1 reads GTSNPN; CDR2 reads SVGIG (reference sequence). The CDR3 region is CASTFTGTSGKETQYF. CDR3 DNA sequence: TGTGCCTCAACGTTTACCGGGACTAGCGGGAAGGAGACCCAGTACTTC.

The V gene is TRBV7-9, the J gene TRBJ2-1; D is undetermined. The CDR3 is 15 residues long. Germline V gene data show CDR1 as SEHNR and CDR2 as FQNEAQ (reference sequence). With 6 bases removed from V and 2 bases from J, the gap between germline ends came to 14 bases. CDR3 in amino acids: CASSLPLLTYNEQFF. The CDR3 DNA is TGTGCCAGCAGTCTTCCCCTTCTCACCTACAATGAGCAGTTCTTC.

The chain uses TRBV18 and TRBJ2-5; possibly TRBD2 for D (5 bases). V was shortened by 4 bases and J by 3 bases, with 12 bases between the two germline ends. This CDR3 contains 14 residues. Germline assignment: CDR1 KGHSH and CDR2 LQKENI. CDR3 sequence (DNA): TGTGCCAGCTCACTTGTTTCGGGGAAAGAGACCCAGTACTTC. As protein: CASSLVSGKETQYF.

The gene calls are TRBV6-5 and TRBJ2-3; D gene unclear. Per the germline V gene, CDR1 is MNHEY and CDR2 is SVGAGI. V was shortened by 5 bases and J by 5 bases, with 5 bases between the two germline ends. The CDR3 is 11 amino acids. CDR3 loop: CASSELDTQYF. CDR3 coding DNA: TGTGCCAGCAGTGAGCTAGATACGCAGTATTTT.

The chain has TRBV6-1 and TRBJ2-7, with D maybe TRBD1 (5 bases). In germline, CDR1 is MNHNS, CDR2 SASEGT. Trimming left V 7 bases short and J 6 bases short, with 16 bases between. This CDR3 has 13 amino acids. CDR3 loop: CASNSAGFGEQYF. CDR3 DNA sequence: TGTGCCAGCAACTCAGCAGGGTTCGGCGAGCAGTACTTC.

The chain employs TRBV9 and TRBJ1-1; D is undetermined. Germline assignment: CDR1 SGDLS and CDR2 YYNGEE. V was cut by 0 bases and J by 0 bases, with 9 bases left in between. This CDR3 comprises 15 residues. CDR3 sequence reads: CASSVGVALNTEAFF. CDR3 DNA sequence: TGTGCCAGCAGCGTAGGAGTAGCCTTGAACACTGAAGCTTTCTTT. The full variable domain, rest sourced from reference TRBV9 and TRBJ1-1, is DSGVTQTPKHLITATGQRVTLRCSPRSGDLSVYWYQQSLDQGLQFLIQYYNGEERAKGNILERFSAQQFPDLHSELNLSSLELGDSALYFCASSVGVALNTEAFFGQGTRLTVV.

The chain couples TRBV5-8 to TRBJ2-5; 8 bases align to TRBD2. Germline V gene sequence: CDR1 SGHTS, CDR2 YDEGEE. With V trimmed by 2 bases and J by 1 base, 4 bases remained unmatched. The CDR3 has 15 amino acids. CDR3 bases: TGTGCCAGCAGCTTCAGGACTAGCAGCCAAGAGACCCAGTACTTC. It codes for CASSFRTSSQETQYF.

The J gene is TRBJ2-2, the V gene TRBV18; 10 bases line up with TRBD1. Germline loops: CDR1 KGHSH, CDR2 LQKENI. Trimming removed 4 bases from V and 3 bases from J; junction bases left unmatched: 8. CDR3 length: 17 residues. CDR3 loop: CASSRNTGQGHTGELFF. The CDR3 nucleotides read TGTGCCAGCTCACGAAACACGGGACAGGGGCACACCGGGGAGCTGTTTTTT.

This chain links TRBV10-2 with TRBJ2-1, with 11 bases fitting TRBD2. Per the germline V gene, CDR1 is WSHSY and CDR2 is SAAADI. The CDR3 length is 15 residues. The V gene end was trimmed by 6 bases and the J gene end by 10 bases; junction bases not matched to a gene: 11. This CDR3 is CASSLLAGDFSEQFF. CDR3 nucleotide sequence: TGCGCCAGCAGCCTACTAGCGGGAGATTTTTCGGAGCAGTTCTTC.

The rearrangement links TRBV30 to TRBJ2-7; perhaps TRBD2 as D (6 bases). V gave up 4 bases and J gave up 6 bases, with 13 bases separating them. The CDR3 spans 12 residues. CDR1 is GTSNPN, CDR2 SVGIG, per germline (reference sequence). The CDR3: CAWTEGLGEQYF. In nucleotides, the CDR3 is TGTGCCTGGACGGAGGGTTTGGGCGAGCAGTACTTC.

V is TRBV6-1 and J is TRBJ2-1; D not certain. Trimming stripped 0 bases from V and 4 bases from J, with 7 bases between. The germline V gene has CDR1 MNHNS and CDR2 SASEGT. The CDR3 totals 14 residues. In DNA, the CDR3 is TGTGCCAGCAGTGAAGCGGGCTATTACAATGAGCAGTTCTTC. It is translated as CASSEAGYYNEQFF.